One and the same sample provided the 24 T cell receptor beta chains below, sequenced in a study of T cell responses to AZD1222 COVID-19 vaccine (dated by TCRdb to about 2021). The meaning of the sample's time point label: baseline before first vaccination. The meaning of the sample's treatment or condition label: meningococcal conjugate vaccine given as trial control. The library was prepared using the immunoSEQ multiplex PCR assay. TCRdb carries this immuneACCESS record with in-frame sequences only. Its versions omit some clonotypes, under half of them owing to an unresolved V gene in the studies checked, with the rest unexplained. This sample has about 110,000 clones in its table, and nearly 90% of those were observed once. The top ten hold roughly 13% of the sample. The sample was peripheral blood, taken on day 0 of MenACWY control vaccination. The receptors here all came from an adult in good health.

The V and J genes are TRBV4-2 and TRBJ1-4, with D tentatively TRBD1 (6 bases). Trimming cost V 3 bases and J 0 bases, with 14 bases left between them. The V gene's germline CDR1 is LGHNA and CDR2 YNFKEQ. The CDR3 is 17 residues long. The CDR3 DNA sequence: TGTGCCAGCAGCCAGGGGGCAGGGGCACCAACTAATGAAAAACTGTTTTTT. This codes for CASSQGAGAPTNEKLFF.

The chain couples TRBV5-1 to TRBJ1-1; 7 bases line up with TRBD1. This CDR3 has 16 amino acids. The J segment lost 0 bases and the V segment lost 0 bases, leaving 5 bases of the junction unmatched. The V gene's germline CDR1 is SGHRS and CDR2 YFSETQ. The CDR3 coding sequence is TGCGCCAGCAGCTTGGAGGGGGCAGGGATGAACACTGAAGCTTTCTTT. Translated: CASSLEGAGMNTEAFF.

The gene calls are TRBV20-1 and TRBJ2-7, with D tentatively TRBD1 or TRBD2 (5 bases each). Trimming took off 3 bases at V and 4 bases at J, with 19 bases between the two ends. Germline CDR1 reads DFQATT; CDR2 reads SNEGSKA (reference sequence). This CDR3 region has 15 residues. DNA of the CDR3: TGCAGTGCTAGTTTCGGGGCTGACATGTCGTACGAGCAGTACTTC. Protein product: CSASFGADMSYEQYF.

Note on this clone: This same CDR3 is encoded by further DNA sequences in the sample. This chain joins TRBV3-1 (or the pseudogene TRBV3-2) and TRBJ2-6; D unresolved. The V end was cut by 1 base, the J end by 2 bases, with 6 bases between. Germline V gene data show CDR1 as LGHDT and CDR2 as YNNKEL (reference sequence). The CDR3 has 15 residues. This CDR3 reads CASSQAGAGANVLTF. CDR3 nucleotides: TGTGCCAGCAGCCAAGCGGGCGCTGGGGCCAACGTCCTGACTTTC.

This clone showed up just a few times. The sample holds other DNA sequences that translate to the same CDR3. J is TRBJ2-5 and V is TRBV9; the match to TRBD2 covers 14 bases. Germline loops: CDR1 SGDLS, CDR2 YYNGEE. This CDR3 has 16 amino acids. V dropped 0 bases and J dropped 2; count of bases not matched to a gene: 0. CDR3 coding DNA: TGTGCCAGCAGCGTAGGACTAGCGGGGGGGCAAGAGACCCAGTACTTC. It codes for CASSVGLAGGQETQYF.

The chain carries TRBV11-2 and TRBJ2-1; D gene uncertain. V was cut by 5 bases and J by 1 base, with 12 bases left in between. Germline lookup yields CDR1 SGHAT and CDR2 FQNNGV. The CDR3 extends over 15 amino acids. CDR3 DNA: TGTGCCAGCAGCCGTGACGGGTCTTCCTACAATGAGCAGTTCTTC. Protein product: CASSRDGSSYNEQFF.

This chain connects TRBV7-2 to TRBJ2-1; D unresolved. The CDR3 contains 13 residues. Germline V lookup: CDR1 SGHTA, CDR2 FQGNSA. V gave up 1 base and J gave up 6 bases, with 7 bases separating them. In nucleotides, the CDR3 is TGTGCCAGCAGCTTAGGTACTGGCAATGAGCAGTTCTTC. Translating it yields CASSLGTGNEQFF.

CDR3 nucleotide sequence: TGTGCCTGGAGTGTGGGCGGGGGGTCCTACAATGAGCAGTTCTTC. Translating it yields CAWSVGGGSYNEQFF. This chain joins TRBV30 and TRBJ2-1; 8 positions match TRBD2. Germline V gene data show CDR1 as GTSNPN and CDR2 as SVGIG (reference sequence). After removal of 0 bases from V and 1 base from J, the junction contained 2 bases not matched to a gene. CDR3 length: 15 residues.

V is TRBV7-9 and J is TRBJ2-1; 11 nucleotides align to TRBD2. CDR3 length equals 18 residues. V was clipped by 10 bases and J by 0 bases; unmatched bases: 14. Germline CDR1 reads SEHNR; CDR2 reads FQNEAQ (reference sequence). The CDR3 sequence: CATRGLAGGPSSYNEQFF. The CDR3 DNA sequence: TGTGCCACCCGCGGGCTAGCGGGAGGCCCCAGCTCCTACAATGAGCAGTTCTTC.

This rearrangement joins TRBV7-9 to TRBJ1-1; a weak D match, TRBD1 (5 bases). The CDR3 extends over 16 amino acids. The V end was cut by 5 bases, the J end by 9 bases, with 25 bases between. Germline CDR1 and CDR2: SEHNR and FQNEAQ (reference sequence). The CDR3 sequence: CASSPDGRGVSVQAFF. The CDR3 region has the DNA TGTGCCAGCAGCCCGGACGGGAGAGGGGTATCGGTTCAAGCTTTCTTT.

The V and J genes are TRBV7-3 and TRBJ2-2; D not resolved. Deletions cut 2 bases from V and 4 bases from J, with 8 bases between. Germline CDR1 SGHTA, CDR2 FQGTGA. There are 14 residues in the CDR3. This CDR3 reads CASSLGGFTGELFF. Here the CDR3 DNA reads TGTGCCAGCAGCTTAGGCGGATTCACCGGGGAGCTGTTTTTT.

The CDR3: CASSVEGLASAGGELFF. DNA of the CDR3: TGTGCCAGCAGCGTAGAGGGACTAGCGAGCGCAGGGGGGGAGCTGTTTTTT. The J gene is TRBJ2-2, the V gene TRBV9; 10 nucleotides align to TRBD2. The junction had 10 bases not matched to a gene; V was cut back by 0 bases and J by 8 bases. Per germline, CDR1 SGDLS and CDR2 YYNGEE. This CDR3 has 17 amino acids.

The chain carries TRBV3-1 (or the pseudogene TRBV3-2) and TRBJ2-5; unclear D gene. The V gene's germline CDR1 is LGHDT and CDR2 YNNKEL (reference sequence). V lost 2 bases, J lost 5 bases, and 6 bases lay in between. CDR3 size: 12 residues. The chain's CDR3 is CASSQHSETQYF. DNA of the CDR3: TGTGCCAGCAGCCAACATAGCGAGACCCAGTACTTC.

The rearrangement joins TRBV7-2 to TRBJ2-3, with 10 bases aligning to TRBD2. CDR1 is SGHTA and CDR2 is FQGNSA in the germline V gene. There are 15 residues in the CDR3. With 5 bases clipped from V and 2 bases from J, the junction kept 4 bases outside the gene matches. This chain's CDR3 is CASSLLAGPTDTQYF. The CDR3 DNA reads as TGTGCCAGCAGCCTACTAGCGGGGCCCACAGATACGCAGTATTTT.

This rearrangement joins TRBV6-2 or TRBV6-3 to TRBJ1-4; the match to TRBD1 covers 9 bases. CDR1 MNHEY and CDR2 SVGEGT come from the germline V gene. The CDR3 extends over 15 amino acids. After removal of 5 bases from V and 7 bases from J, the junction contained 8 bases not matched to a gene. For the CDR3, the DNA is TGTGCCAGCAGTCCCGGGACAGGGTCCGGTGAAAAACTGTTTTTT. Protein sequence: CASSPGTGSGEKLFF.

This clone came up once. Other DNA sequences in this specimen translate into the identical CDR3. The chain has TRBV9 and TRBJ2-5; TRBD2 is a possible D gene (6 bases). CDR3 length: 12 amino acids. V was pared by 3 bases and J by 4 bases, with 7 bases between. Germline CDR1 and CDR2: SGDLS and YYNGEE. The CDR3 nucleotides read TGTGCCAGCAGCGAGGGAGGAGAGACCCAGTACTTC. It encodes CASSEGGETQYF.

The chain employs TRBV27 and TRBJ2-3, with 7 bases lining up with TRBD2. V was pared by 7 bases and J by 10 bases, with 23 bases of the junction left unmatched. This CDR3 has 17 amino acids. CDR1 and CDR2 from the germline V gene are MNHEY and SMNVEV (reference sequence). The CDR3 DNA reads TGTGCCAGCACCAGGACAACTTCGACTAGCCCTCGGGGGGCGCAGTATTTT. Translation: CASTRTTSTSPRGAQYF.

The J gene is TRBJ1-1, the V gene TRBV29-1; 7 bases are shared with TRBD1. CDR3 length equals 14 residues. Trimming removed 3 bases from V and 7 bases from J; junction bases left unmatched: 11. Per the germline V gene, CDR1 is SQVTM and CDR2 is ANQGSEA. CDR3 sequence: CSVDPQGFSGEAFF. In DNA form, the CDR3 reads TGCAGCGTTGATCCACAGGGGTTCAGTGGTGAAGCTTTCTTT.

The chain combines TRBV3-1 (or the pseudogene TRBV3-2) with TRBJ1-5; 7 bases match TRBD1. CDR3 length equals 15 residues. In germline, CDR1 is LGHDT, CDR2 YNNKEL (reference sequence). V trimming: 0 bases; J trimming: 9 bases; junction bases outside the gene matches: 8. The CDR3 protein is CASSQDGGGEWPQHF. CDR3 in DNA: TGTGCCAGCAGCCAAGATGGAGGGGGCGAATGGCCCCAGCATTTT.

This chain connects TRBV28 to TRBJ2-6; TRBD1 or TRBD2 may be the D gene (6 bases each). Germline V gene lookup returns CDR1 MDHEN and CDR2 SYDVKM. With 3 bases removed from V and 2 bases from J, the gap between germline ends came to 8 bases. The CDR3 contains 15 residues. The CDR3 loop reads CASSLGGPGANVLTF. For the CDR3, the DNA is TGTGCCAGCAGTTTGGGGGGCCCTGGGGCCAACGTCCTGACTTTC. The full variable domain, completed using reference TRBV28 and TRBJ2-6, is DVKVTQSSRYLVKRTGEKVFLECVQDMDHENMFWYRQDPGLGLRLIYFSYDVKMKEKGDIPEGYSVSREKKERFSLILESASTNQTSMYLCASSLGGPGANVLTFGAGSRLTVL.

The genes are TRBV15 and TRBJ1-3, with TRBD1 matching 9 bases. CDR3 length equals 18 residues. Per germline, CDR1 LNHNV and CDR2 YYDKDF (reference sequence). V gave up 1 base and J gave up 3 bases; unmatched junction bases: 10. CDR3 in amino acids: CATSRAPGTGTSGNTIYF. The DNA for the CDR3 is TGTGCCACCAGCAGAGCCCCCGGGACAGGGACCAGTGGAAACACCATATATTTT.

The rearrangement links TRBV19 to TRBJ1-2; D perhaps matches TRBD1 (5 bases). The ends were cut back, 6 bases at V and 0 bases at J, with 11 bases in the middle. Looked up from germline, CDR1 is LNHDA and CDR2 is SQIVND (reference sequence). This CDR3 contains 14 residues. CDR3 in amino acids: CASRGVGTNYGYTF. CDR3 nucleotides: TGTGCCAGTAGAGGGGTTGGGACTAACTATGGCTACACCTTC.

This chain connects TRBV10-1 to TRBJ2-3; perhaps D is TRBD1 or TRBD2 (6 bases each). Germline lookup yields CDR1 WNHNN and CDR2 SYGVQD (reference sequence). CDR3 size: 14 residues. V was clipped by 8 bases and J by 0 bases, with 12 bases between them. CDR3 bases: TGCGCCAGCCAGGTAGGGGGGAGCACAGATACGCAGTATTTT. Translated, it gives CASQVGGSTDTQYF.

The rearrangement links TRBV9 to TRBJ2-5, with D unresolved. The V end was cut by 0 bases, the J end by 4 bases, with 13 bases between. CDR1 SGDLS and CDR2 YYNGEE come from the germline V gene. The CDR3 spans 15 residues. In DNA, the CDR3 is TGTGCCAGCAGCGTAGATCGCCGCCCGGGAGAGACCCAGTACTTC. As protein: CASSVDRRPGETQYF.